What follows is one T cell receptor (beta chain) and its context. This entry belongs to a study of blood T cell repertoires in COVID-19. Study context: Italy, Spain and the United States were the sources of the convalescent and acute COVID-19 samples. T cells, B-cell-depleted T cells, or PBMCs supplied cDNA or gDNA.

The V and J ends lost 4 bases and 9 bases respectively, with 10 bases between them. The germline gives CDR1 LNHDA, CDR2 SQIVND (reference sequence). The CDR3 consists of 13 residues. Per the study methods: Estimation of nucleated cell counts relied on the amplification of reference gene primers. Only in-frame clones appear in the TCRdb table, and some are missing; sequencing was by immunoSEQ multiplex PCR. V and J calls and clone size follow that table, whereas D and trimming were derived from the DNA. Of 190,000 or so clones in the sample, roughly 89% were seen once. This clonotype was obtained from a man in his forties with acute or convalescent COVID-19. Sequenced sample: peripheral blood. The rearrangement joins TRBV19 to TRBJ1-6; D ambiguous. CDR3 nucleotide sequence: TGTGCCAGTAGTACGAAGCGTAGTTCACCCCTCCACTTT. Protein product: CASSTKRSSPLHF.